This T cell receptor (beta chain) comes out of a study of cytomegalovirus exposure and HLA in healthy donors. Turning to the study itself: Caucasian-associated ancestry cluster membership applied to approximately 80% of some 400 genotyped donors.

The PCR contained 60 Vbeta and 13 Jbeta primers. The method was immunoSEQ multiplex PCR; TCRdb's version includes in-frame clones alone and lacks a portion of them. This table has roughly 88,000 clones, approximately 76% appearing once. Remarks on this clone: Antigen specificity is unknown.

Overall study findings and caveats: Reportedly, a later analysis found an Asian-associated ancestry cluster had fewer N-insertions than the roughly 700-donor mean. It was in a later analysis that TCR association rates were seen to vary by HLA locus, highest for DRB1 and lowest for HLA-C.

Healthy bone marrow donors supplied every sample. The CDR3 runs 16 residues. V gave up 3 bases and J gave up 6 bases; unmatched junction bases: 4. Germline-derived CDR1 and CDR2 are MGHRA and YSYEKL. The specimen was PBMCs. This TCR came from a man aged 25-45 years in good health and CMV-seropositive. The chain links TRBV4-1 to TRBJ2-1, with 14 bases identical to TRBD2. CDR3 bases: TGCGCCAGCAGCCACGGGGGACTAGCGGGAGTCAATGAGCAGTTCTTC. Residues: CASSHGGLAGVNEQFF.